This T cell receptor beta chain was documented in a study of spatial heterogeneity in lung cancer. Carried by each TCR cDNA molecule was a unique molecular identifier. Each CDR3 protein is one row after TCRdb ran MiXCR on the 5' RACE reads. The sample gives just over 75,000 distinct CDR3 sequences, 8% of which show up once; 6.8% is in the top ten. CDR3 size: 13 residues. V was pared by 5 bases and J by 2 bases, with 12 bases between. The V gene's germline CDR1 is DFQATT and CDR2 SNEGSKA (reference sequence). Time point here: sample taken at primary tumor resection. Unsorted whole RNA of tumor, nontumor lung or frozen PBMC was sequenced.

The J gene is TRBJ2-5, the V gene TRBV20-1; D is possibly TRBD2 (5 bases). The source material was PBMCs, sampled at surgery. This sequence originates from a male donor with early-stage non-small cell lung cancer. CDR3 protein: CSAAYEGQETQYF. CDR3 nucleotides: TGCAGTGCTGCCTATGAGGGTCAAGAGACCCAGTACTTC.